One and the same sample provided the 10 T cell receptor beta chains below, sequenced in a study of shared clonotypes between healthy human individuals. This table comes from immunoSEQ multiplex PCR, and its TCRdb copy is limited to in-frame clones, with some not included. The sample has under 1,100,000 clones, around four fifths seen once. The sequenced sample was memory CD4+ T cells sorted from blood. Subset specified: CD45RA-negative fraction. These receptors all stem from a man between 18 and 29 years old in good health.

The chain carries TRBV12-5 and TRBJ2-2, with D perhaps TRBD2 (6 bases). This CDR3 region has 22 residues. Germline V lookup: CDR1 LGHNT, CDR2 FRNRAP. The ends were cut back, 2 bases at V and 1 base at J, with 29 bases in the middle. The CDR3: CASGLYIWSDSGYLLNTGELFF. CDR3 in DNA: TGTGCTAGTGGTTTGTACATTTGGTCCGATAGCGGATACTTATTGAACACCGGGGAGCTGTTTTTT.

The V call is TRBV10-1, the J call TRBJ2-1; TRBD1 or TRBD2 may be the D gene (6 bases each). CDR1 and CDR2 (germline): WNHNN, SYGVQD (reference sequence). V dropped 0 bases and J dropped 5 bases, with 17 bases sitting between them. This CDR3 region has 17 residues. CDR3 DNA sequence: TGCGCCAGCAGTGAGTCTACGGGAGACAGGCGCAACAATGAGCAGTTCTTC. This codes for CASSESTGDRRNNEQFF.

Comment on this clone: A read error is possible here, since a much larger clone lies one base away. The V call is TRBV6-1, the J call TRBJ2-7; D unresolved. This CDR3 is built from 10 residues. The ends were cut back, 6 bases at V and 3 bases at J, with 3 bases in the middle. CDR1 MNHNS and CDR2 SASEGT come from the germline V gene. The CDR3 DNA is TGTGCCAGCAGCCGCTACGAGCAGTACTTC. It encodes CASSRYEQYF.

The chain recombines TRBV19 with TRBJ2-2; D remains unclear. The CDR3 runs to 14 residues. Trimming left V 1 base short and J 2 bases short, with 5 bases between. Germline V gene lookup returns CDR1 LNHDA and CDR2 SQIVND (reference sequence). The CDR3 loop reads CASSIGVNTGELFF. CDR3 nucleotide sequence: TGTGCCAGTAGTATAGGGGTAAACACCGGGGAGCTGTTTTTT.

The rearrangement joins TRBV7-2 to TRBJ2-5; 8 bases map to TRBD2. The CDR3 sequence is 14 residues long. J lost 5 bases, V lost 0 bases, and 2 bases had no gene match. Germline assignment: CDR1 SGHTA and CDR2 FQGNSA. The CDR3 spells CASSLARGRETQYF. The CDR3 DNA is TGTGCCAGCAGCTTAGCGCGCGGGAGGGAGACCCAGTACTTC.

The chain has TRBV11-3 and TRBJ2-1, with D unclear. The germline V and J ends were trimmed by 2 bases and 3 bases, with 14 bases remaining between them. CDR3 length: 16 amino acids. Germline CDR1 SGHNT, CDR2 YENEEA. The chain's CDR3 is CASSLYFGPSYNEQFF. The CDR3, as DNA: TGTGCCAGCAGCTTATATTTTGGCCCTAGCTACAATGAGCAGTTCTTC.

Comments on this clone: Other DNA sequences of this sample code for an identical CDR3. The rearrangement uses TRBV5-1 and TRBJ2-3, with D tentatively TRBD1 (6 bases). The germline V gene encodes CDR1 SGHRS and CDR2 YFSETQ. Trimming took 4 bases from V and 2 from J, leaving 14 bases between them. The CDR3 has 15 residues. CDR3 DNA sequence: TGCGCCAGCAGCCGAGGACAGACCTCCACAGATACGCAGTATTTT. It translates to CASSRGQTSTDTQYF.

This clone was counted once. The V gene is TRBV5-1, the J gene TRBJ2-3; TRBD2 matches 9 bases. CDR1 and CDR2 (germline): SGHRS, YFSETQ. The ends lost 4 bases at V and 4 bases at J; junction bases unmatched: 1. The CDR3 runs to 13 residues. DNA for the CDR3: TGCGCCAGCAGCCCTAGCGGGGCAGATACGCAGTATTTT. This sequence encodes CASSPSGADTQYF. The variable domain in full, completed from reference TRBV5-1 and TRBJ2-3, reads KAGVTQTPRYLIKTRGQQVTLSCSPISGHRSVSWYQQTPGQGLQFLFEYFSETQRNKGNFPGRFSGRQFSNSRSEMNVSTLELGDSALYLCASSPSGADTQYFGPGTRLTVL.

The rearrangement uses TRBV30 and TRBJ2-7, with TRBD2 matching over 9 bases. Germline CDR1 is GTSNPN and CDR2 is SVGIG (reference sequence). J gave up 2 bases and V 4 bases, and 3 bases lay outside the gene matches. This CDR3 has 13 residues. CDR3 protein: CAWTGGGAYEQYF. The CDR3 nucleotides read TGTGCCTGGACGGGCGGGGGGGCCTACGAGCAGTACTTC.

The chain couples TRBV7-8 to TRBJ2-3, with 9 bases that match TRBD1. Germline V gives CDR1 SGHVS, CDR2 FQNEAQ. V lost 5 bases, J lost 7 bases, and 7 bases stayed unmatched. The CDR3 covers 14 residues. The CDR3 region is CASSLGTGRNTQYF. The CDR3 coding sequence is TGTGCCAGCAGCCTCGGGACAGGGCGAAATACGCAGTATTTT.